This T cell receptor beta chain came from a study of immune evolution from preneoplasia to lung adenocarcinoma. The overall study: HLA loss of heterozygosity: roughly 7.5% AIS, about 15% MIA, around 35% ADC, none AAH.

Using immunoSEQ multiplex PCR, the repertoire was profiled, and TCRdb retains in-frame clones only, with some absent. Of around 3,700 clones in the sample, roughly 85% were seen once. Each case's diagnosis was confirmed by two pathologists on H&E. From germline, CDR1 is GTSNPN and CDR2 SVGIG (reference sequence). Trimming took 3 bases from V and 3 from J, leaving 9 bases between them. The CDR3 totals 13 residues. This rearrangement joins TRBV30 to TRBJ1-5; no clear D gene. The receptor was derived from a person in their fifties with lung adenocarcinoma. Sequenced material: FFPE invasive lung adenocarcinoma tissue. In DNA form, the CDR3 reads TGTGCCTGGAGCCCAGCAACCAATCAGCCCCAGCATTTT. Translation: CAWSPATNQPQHF.